These 20 T cell receptor beta chains originate from one sample sequenced in a study of blood T cell repertoires in COVID-19. Clones were sequenced by immunoSEQ multiplex PCR, and TCRdb holds only the in-frame ones, with some missing. The data show about 240,000 clones, roughly 77% seen once. Sequenced sample: peripheral blood. These receptors were collected from a woman older than 75 with acute or convalescent COVID-19.

V is TRBV2 and J is TRBJ1-2, with D possibly matching TRBD1 (6 bases). Per germline, CDR1 SNHLY and CDR2 FYNNEI. Trimming stripped 2 bases from V and 5 bases from J, with 9 bases between. The CDR3 sequence is 13 residues long. The CDR3 spells CASSEQGSYGYTF. The CDR3 DNA sequence: TGTGCCAGCAGTGAACAGGGGAGTTATGGCTACACCTTC.

This sequence joins TRBV11-2 and TRBJ2-7; D gene uncertain. Trimming shortened V by 1 base and J by 0 bases, and 10 bases separated the two germline ends. CDR1 and CDR2 from the germline V gene are SGHAT and FQNNGV. The CDR3 runs 15 residues. Here the CDR3 reads CASSLGYSSSYEQYF. DNA of the CDR3: TGTGCCAGCAGCTTAGGGTACAGTTCCTCCTACGAGCAGTACTTC.

The chain links TRBV18 to TRBJ2-7; TRBD1 aligns across 11 bases. V was pared by 4 bases and J by 0 bases, with 2 bases of the junction left unmatched. CDR1 and CDR2 (germline): KGHSH, LQKENI. The CDR3 is 15 amino acids. This CDR3 is CASSLGTGGSYEQYF. In nucleotides, the CDR3 is TGTGCCAGCTCACTAGGGACAGGGGGCTCCTACGAGCAGTACTTC. The full variable domain, its missing parts supplied by reference TRBV18 and TRBJ2-7, is NAGVMQNPRHLVRRRGQEARLRCSPMKGHSHVYWYRQLPEEGLKFMVYLQKENIIDESGMPKERFSAEFPKEGPSILRIQQVVRGDSAAYFCASSLGTGGSYEQYFGPGTRLTVT.

The chain has TRBV11-2 and TRBJ2-1; maybe TRBD1 (5 bases). The CDR3 is 15 amino acids. Trimming took 7 bases from V and 0 from J, leaving 13 bases between them. Germline lookup yields CDR1 SGHAT and CDR2 FQNNGV. The DNA of the CDR3 is TGTGCCAGCATCAAGGGCAGGGCCTCCTACAATGAGCAGTTCTTC. This sequence encodes CASIKGRASYNEQFF.

This rearrangement joins TRBV19 to TRBJ2-1; 7 nucleotides match TRBD1. The CDR3 contains 14 residues. V gave up 5 bases and J gave up 3 bases; unmatched junction bases: 4. Germline lookup yields CDR1 LNHDA and CDR2 SQIVND (reference sequence). The CDR3 sequence: CASSPWDSYNEQFF. The DNA for the CDR3 is TGTGCCAGTAGTCCATGGGACAGCTACAATGAGCAGTTCTTC.

This clone was observed a few times. V and J are TRBV4-2 and TRBJ1-3; D is ambiguous. The CDR3 runs to 17 residues. V lost 0 bases and J lost 4, with 16 bases in between. In germline, CDR1 is LGHNA, CDR2 YNFKEQ. CDR3: CASSQEYTGARGNTIYF. The CDR3 DNA reads TGTGCCAGCAGCCAAGAGTACACGGGAGCAAGAGGAAACACCATATATTTT.

J is TRBJ1-3 and V is TRBV4-3; no clear D gene. Trimming took off 0 bases at V and 9 bases at J, with 15 bases between the two ends. Germline V gene lookup returns CDR1 LGHNA and CDR2 YSLEER. The CDR3 has 15 amino acids. The DNA of the CDR3 is TGCGCCAGCAGCCAAGATCTGGGGTTTGGAGGCACCATATATTTT. Translated, it gives CASSQDLGFGGTIYF.

This rearrangement joins TRBV6-6 to TRBJ1-2; D uncertain. CDR3 length: 13 amino acids. The V and J ends lost 7 bases and 5 bases respectively, with 14 bases between them. Germline loops: CDR1 MNHNY, CDR2 SVGAGI (reference sequence). The DNA for the CDR3 is TGTGCCAGCACCCAAAACTCGGTTTATGGCTACACCTTC. Protein: CASTQNSVYGYTF.

V is TRBV5-4 and J is TRBJ1-1; possibly TRBD1 for D (6 bases). This CDR3 region has 16 residues. CDR1 is SGHNT and CDR2 is YYREEE in the germline V gene (reference sequence). V lost 1 base to trimming and J lost 4 bases, with 17 bases between them. CDR3 loop: CASSLYTGGPGTEAFF. The CDR3 bases are TGTGCCAGCAGCTTGTACACCGGGGGGCCGGGCACTGAAGCTTTCTTT.

V and J are TRBV10-3 and TRBJ1-3, with 7 bases aligning to TRBD1. This CDR3 comprises 15 residues. The V segment lost 7 bases and the J segment 2 bases; nucleotides outside the gene matches: 8. The germline CDR1 and CDR2 sequences are ENHRY and SYGVKD. The CDR3 DNA reads TGTGCCATCACCCCCGACAGGGCGGCTGGAAACACCATATATTTT. Its translation: CAITPDRAAGNTIYF.

The V gene is TRBV28, the J gene TRBJ1-2; no clear D. V shed 6 bases and J shed 7 bases, with 15 bases lying between them. This CDR3 contains 13 residues. CDR1 is MDHEN, CDR2 SYDVKM, per germline. The chain's CDR3 is CASSPKLFSGYTF. The CDR3 coding sequence is TGTGCCAGCAGCCCGAAATTGTTTAGTGGCTACACCTTC.

There are a few counts of this clone. This chain connects TRBV5-6 to TRBJ1-3, with D perhaps TRBD1 (5 bases). CDR3 length: 12 amino acids. Trimming removed 6 bases at V and 4 bases at J, with 8 bases between. CDR1 and CDR2 (germline): SGHDT, YYEEEE. The CDR3 is CASKGLGNTIYF. The CDR3 DNA reads TGTGCCAGCAAGGGACTGGGAAACACCATATATTTT.

The chain couples TRBV6-5 to TRBJ2-7, with a weak D call TRBD2 (5 bases). The CDR3 is made up of 14 amino acids. Trimming removed 4 bases at V and 2 bases at J, with 12 bases between. Germline assignment: CDR1 MNHEY and CDR2 SVGAGI. CDR3 DNA sequence: TGTGCCAGCAGTTCTTGGCGGGCCCCCTACGAGCAGTACTTC. As protein: CASSSWRAPYEQYF.

There are a few counts of this clone. V and J are TRBV25-1 and TRBJ2-7, with 10 bases identical to TRBD2. The J segment lost 6 bases and the V segment lost 5 bases, leaving 10 bases of the junction unmatched. Germline loops: CDR1 MGHDK, CDR2 SYGVNS. This CDR3 has 15 amino acids. In DNA form, the CDR3 reads TGTGCCAGCAGTCTAGCGGGAGCTCTCCACTCCGAGCAGTACTTC. Its protein is CASSLAGALHSEQYF.

This chain connects TRBV5-1 to TRBJ1-2, with D hard to call. Germline V lookup: CDR1 SGHRS, CDR2 YFSETQ. V lost 3 bases, J lost 6 bases, and 9 bases lay in between. The CDR3 consists of 12 residues. CDR3 sequence reads: CASSSNRNGYTF. Here the CDR3 DNA reads TGCGCCAGCAGCTCCAACAGAAATGGCTACACCTTC.

V usage is TRBV18 and J usage is TRBJ1-2; TRBD1 agrees at 9 bases. With V trimmed by 5 bases and J by 2 bases, 3 bases remained unmatched. From germline, CDR1 is KGHSH and CDR2 LQKENI. This CDR3 region has 14 residues. This CDR3 reads CASSTGTGNYGYTF. The CDR3 DNA sequence: TGTGCCAGCTCAACGGGGACAGGGAACTATGGCTACACCTTC.

This clone was detected ten times or more. The chain recombines TRBV10-1 with TRBJ1-2; D ambiguous. The germline V and J ends were trimmed by 0 bases and 8 bases, with 13 bases remaining between them. The CDR3 sequence is 14 residues long. Germline values: CDR1 WNHNN, CDR2 SYGVQD (reference sequence). The CDR3 bases are TGCGCCAGCAGTGAGTCGACTCAAGTCGGGGGCTACACCTTC. This encodes CASSESTQVGGYTF.

This chain uses TRBV27 with TRBJ2-1; 10 bases match TRBD2. Per the germline V gene, CDR1 is MNHEY and CDR2 is SMNVEV (reference sequence). This CDR3 has 13 residues. V was clipped by 8 bases and J by 12 bases; unmatched bases: 10. CDR3 protein: CASRPSGSSTQFF. In DNA form, the CDR3 reads TGTGCCAGCCGCCCTAGCGGGAGTTCTACGCAGTTCTTC.

This clone was detected once. The V and J genes are TRBV7-2 and TRBJ2-1; 10 nucleotides align to TRBD2. V was clipped by 5 bases and J by 3 bases; unmatched bases: 4. The CDR3 covers 15 residues. Germline loops: CDR1 SGHTA, CDR2 FQGNSA. In nucleotides, the CDR3 is TGTGCCAGCAGCCCAGGGACTAGCGACTACAATGAGCAGTTCTTC. It yields the protein CASSPGTSDYNEQFF.

V gene TRBV6-5 combines with J gene TRBJ2-1, with TRBD1 as a possible D gene (6 bases). The CDR3 covers 14 residues. V was cut by 6 bases and J by 9 bases, with 18 bases left in between. CDR1 is MNHEY, CDR2 SVGAGI, per germline. CDR3 residues: CASSLRTDRSEQFF. CDR3 bases: TGTGCCAGCAGCCTACGGACAGACCGAAGTGAGCAGTTCTTC.